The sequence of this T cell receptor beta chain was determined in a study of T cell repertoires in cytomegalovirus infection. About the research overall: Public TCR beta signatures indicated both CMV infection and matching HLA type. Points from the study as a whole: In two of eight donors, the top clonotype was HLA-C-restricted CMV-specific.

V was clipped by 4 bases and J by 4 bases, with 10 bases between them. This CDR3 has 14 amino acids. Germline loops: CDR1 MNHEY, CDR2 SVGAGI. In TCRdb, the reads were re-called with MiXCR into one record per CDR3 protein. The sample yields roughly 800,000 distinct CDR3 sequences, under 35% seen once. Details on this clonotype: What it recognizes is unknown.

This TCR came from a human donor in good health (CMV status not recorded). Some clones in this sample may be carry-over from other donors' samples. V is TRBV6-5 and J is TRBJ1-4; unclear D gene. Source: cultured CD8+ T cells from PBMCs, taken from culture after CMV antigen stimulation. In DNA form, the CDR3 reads TGTGCCAGCAGTTCCCCCGTCCTTAATGAAAAACTGTTTTTT. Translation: CASSSPVLNEKLFF.